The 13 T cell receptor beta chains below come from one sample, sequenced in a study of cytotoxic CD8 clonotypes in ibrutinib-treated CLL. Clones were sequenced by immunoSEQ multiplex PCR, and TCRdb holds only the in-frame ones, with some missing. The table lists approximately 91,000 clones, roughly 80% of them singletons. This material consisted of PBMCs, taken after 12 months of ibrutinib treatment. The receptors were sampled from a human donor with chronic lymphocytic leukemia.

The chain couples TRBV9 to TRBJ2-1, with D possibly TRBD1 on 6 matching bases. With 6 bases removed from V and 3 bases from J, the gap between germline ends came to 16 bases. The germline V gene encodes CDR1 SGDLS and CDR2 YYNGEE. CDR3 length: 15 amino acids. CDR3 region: CASNPVGAVYNEQFF. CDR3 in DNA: TGTGCCAGCAACCCTGTGGGGGCCGTCTACAATGAGCAGTTCTTC.

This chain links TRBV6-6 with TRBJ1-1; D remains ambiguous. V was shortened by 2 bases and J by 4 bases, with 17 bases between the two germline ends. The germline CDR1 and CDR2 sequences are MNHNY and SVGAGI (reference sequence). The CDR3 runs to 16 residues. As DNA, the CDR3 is TGTGCCAGCAGTTACACTCCGCAGGCCGTGGGCACTGAAGCTTTCTTT. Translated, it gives CASSYTPQAVGTEAFF.

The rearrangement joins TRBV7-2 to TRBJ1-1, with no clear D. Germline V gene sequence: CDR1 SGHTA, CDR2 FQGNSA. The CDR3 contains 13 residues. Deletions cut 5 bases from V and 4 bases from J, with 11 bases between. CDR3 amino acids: CASSPWRVTEAFF. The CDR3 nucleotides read TGTGCCAGCAGCCCCTGGAGGGTCACTGAAGCTTTCTTT.

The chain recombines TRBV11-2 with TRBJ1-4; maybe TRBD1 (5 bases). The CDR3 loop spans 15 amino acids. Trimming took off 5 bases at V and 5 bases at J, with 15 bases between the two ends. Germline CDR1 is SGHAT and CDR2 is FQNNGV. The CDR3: CASSPLDRPNEKLFF. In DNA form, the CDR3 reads TGTGCCAGCAGCCCTCTCGACAGACCCAATGAAAAACTGTTTTTT. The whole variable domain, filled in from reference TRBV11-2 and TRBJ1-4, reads EAGVAQSPRYKIIEKRQSVAFWCNPISGHATLYWYQQILGQGPKLLIQFQNNGVVDDSQLPKDRFSAERLKGVDSTLKIQPAKLEDSAVYLCASSPLDRPNEKLFFGSGTQLSVL.

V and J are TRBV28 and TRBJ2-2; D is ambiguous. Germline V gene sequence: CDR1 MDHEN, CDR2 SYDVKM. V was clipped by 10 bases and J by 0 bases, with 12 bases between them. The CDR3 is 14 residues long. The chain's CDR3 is CATLRSPNTGELFF. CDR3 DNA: TGTGCCACACTTCGTTCCCCGAACACCGGGGAGCTGTTTTTT.

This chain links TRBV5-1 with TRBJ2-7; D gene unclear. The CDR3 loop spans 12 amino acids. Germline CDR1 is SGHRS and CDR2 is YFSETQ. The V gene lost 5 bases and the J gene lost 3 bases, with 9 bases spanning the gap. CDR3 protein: CASREGNYEQYF. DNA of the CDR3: TGCGCCAGCAGGGAAGGGAACTACGAGCAGTACTTC.

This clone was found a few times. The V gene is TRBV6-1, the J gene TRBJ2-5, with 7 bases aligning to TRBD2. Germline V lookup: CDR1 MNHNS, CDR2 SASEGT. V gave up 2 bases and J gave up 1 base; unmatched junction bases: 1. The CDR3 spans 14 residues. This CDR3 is CASSESGGQETQYF. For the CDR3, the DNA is TGTGCCAGCAGTGAATCGGGGGGCCAAGAGACCCAGTACTTC.

The CDR3 sequence: CASSIRGPNTEAFF. The CDR3 nucleotides read TGTGCCAGCAGCATCCGCGGGCCGAACACTGAAGCTTTCTTT. This sequence joins TRBV7-6 and TRBJ1-1; the D is unclear. Germline V CDR1 and CDR2: SGHVS, FNYEAQ. V lost 5 bases and J 1 base, leaving 11 bases between the germline ends. The CDR3 consists of 14 residues.

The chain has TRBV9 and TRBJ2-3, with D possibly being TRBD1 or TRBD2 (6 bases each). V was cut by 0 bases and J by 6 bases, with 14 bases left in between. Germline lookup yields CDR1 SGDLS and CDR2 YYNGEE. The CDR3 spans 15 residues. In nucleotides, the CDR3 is TGTGCCAGCAGCGTAGTGTCGGGGGCCGGGGATACGCAGTATTTT. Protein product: CASSVVSGAGDTQYF. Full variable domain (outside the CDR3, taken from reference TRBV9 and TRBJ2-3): DSGVTQTPKHLITATGQRVTLRCSPRSGDLSVYWYQQSLDQGLQFLIQYYNGEERAKGNILERFSAQQFPDLHSELNLSSLELGDSALYFCASSVVSGAGDTQYFGPGTRLTVL.

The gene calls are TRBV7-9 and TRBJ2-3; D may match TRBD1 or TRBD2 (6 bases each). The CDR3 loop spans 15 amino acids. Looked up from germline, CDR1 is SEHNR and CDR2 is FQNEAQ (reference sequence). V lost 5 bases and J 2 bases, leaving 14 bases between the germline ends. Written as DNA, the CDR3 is TGTGCCAGCAGCCCGGGGGCAGGGCCCACAGATACGCAGTATTTT. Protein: CASSPGAGPTDTQYF.

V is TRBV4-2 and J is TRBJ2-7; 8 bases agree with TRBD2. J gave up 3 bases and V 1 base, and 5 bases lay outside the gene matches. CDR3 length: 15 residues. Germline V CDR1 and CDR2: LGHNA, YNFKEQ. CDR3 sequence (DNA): TGTGCCAGCAGCCAAGGTAGCGGGGTGGTCTACGAGCAGTACTTC. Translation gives CASSQGSGVVYEQYF.

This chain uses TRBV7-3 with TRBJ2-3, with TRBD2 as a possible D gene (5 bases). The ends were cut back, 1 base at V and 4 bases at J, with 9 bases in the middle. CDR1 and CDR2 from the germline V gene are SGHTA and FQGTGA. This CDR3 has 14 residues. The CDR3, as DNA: TGTGCCAGCAGCTTAATGGGCGGGTCAGATACGCAGTATTTT. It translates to CASSLMGGSDTQYF. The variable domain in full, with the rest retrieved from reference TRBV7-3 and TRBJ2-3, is GAGVSQTPSNKVTEKGKYVELRCDPISGHTALYWYRQSLGQGPEFLIYFQGTGAADDSGLPNDRFFAVRPEGSVSTLKIQRTERGDSAVYLCASSLMGGSDTQYFGPGTRLTVL.

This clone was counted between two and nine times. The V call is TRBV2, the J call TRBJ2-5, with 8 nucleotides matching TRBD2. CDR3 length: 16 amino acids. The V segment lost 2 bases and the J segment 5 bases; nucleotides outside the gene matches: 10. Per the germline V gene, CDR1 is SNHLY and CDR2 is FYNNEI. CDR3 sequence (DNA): TGTGCCAGCAGTGAACGGGGTAGCGGGGTGGGTGAGACCCAGTACTTC. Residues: CASSERGSGVGETQYF.